The T cell receptor (beta chain) under discussion was sequenced for a study of CD8+ T cells in alopecia areata. For the study at large: Twice daily, treated patients received 5 to 10 mg of oral tofacitinib.

Trimming removed 0 bases at V and 5 bases at J, with 13 bases between. This CDR3 comprises 14 residues. The germline V gene encodes CDR1 GTSNPN and CDR2 SVGIG (reference sequence). After isolation, RNA underwent reverse transcription to generate cDNA as the sequencing template. Profiled with immunoSEQ multiplex PCR; TCRdb holds only in-frame clones, not every one. The sample lists 120,000 or so clones, more than 30% occurring once. Researchers took lesional scalp punch biopsies and peripheral blood from people who were alopecia areata patients. Material: CD4+ T cells sorted from blood. This sequence originates from a human donor with alopecia areata. The rearrangement links TRBV30 to TRBJ2-5; D is unclear. The CDR3 DNA reads as TGTGCCTGGAGTGTACTTCAGTCCCGGGAGACCCAGTACTTC. Its translation: CAWSVLQSRETQYF.